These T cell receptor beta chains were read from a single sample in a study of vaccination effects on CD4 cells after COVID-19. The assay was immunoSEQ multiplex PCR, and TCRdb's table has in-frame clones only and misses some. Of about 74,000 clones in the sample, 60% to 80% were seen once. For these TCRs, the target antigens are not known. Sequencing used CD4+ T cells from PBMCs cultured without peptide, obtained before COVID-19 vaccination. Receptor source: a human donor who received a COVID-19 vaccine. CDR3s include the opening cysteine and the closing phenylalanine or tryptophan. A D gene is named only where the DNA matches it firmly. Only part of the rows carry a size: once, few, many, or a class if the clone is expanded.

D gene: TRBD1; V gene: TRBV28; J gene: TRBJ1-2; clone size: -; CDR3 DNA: TGTGCCAGCAGTCTTACAGGGGACTTCTATGGCTACACCTTC; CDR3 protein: CASSLTGDFYGYTF
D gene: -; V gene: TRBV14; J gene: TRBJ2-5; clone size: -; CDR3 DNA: TGTGCCAGCAGCGGGGGGACTCTGAGACAAGAGACCCAGTACTTC; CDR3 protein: CASSGGTLRQETQYF
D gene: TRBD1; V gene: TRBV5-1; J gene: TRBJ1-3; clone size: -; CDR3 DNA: TGCGCCAGCAGCTCATGGACAGGGCGTACAAACACCATATATTTT; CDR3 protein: CASSSWTGRTNTIYF
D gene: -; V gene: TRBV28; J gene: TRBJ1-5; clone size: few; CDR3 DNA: TGTGCCAGCAGTTTAGGACCACAACCCCAGCATTTT; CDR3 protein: CASSLGPQPQHF
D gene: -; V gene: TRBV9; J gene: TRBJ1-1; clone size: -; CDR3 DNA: TGTGCCAGCAGCGTAGCCCCGAACACTGAAGCTTTCTTT; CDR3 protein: CASSVAPNTEAFF
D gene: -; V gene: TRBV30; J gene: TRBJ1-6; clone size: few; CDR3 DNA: TGTGCCTGGAGTGTAGAAGGATACAGTTCACCCCTCCACTTT; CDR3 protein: CAWSVEGYSSPLHF
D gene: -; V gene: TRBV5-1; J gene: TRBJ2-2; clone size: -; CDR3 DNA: TGCGCCAGCAGCTTGGAGCCAGCTTCGAACACCGGGGAGCTGTTTTTT; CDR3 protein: CASSLEPASNTGELFF
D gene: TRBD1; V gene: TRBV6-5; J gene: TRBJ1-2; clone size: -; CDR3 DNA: TGTGCCAGCAGACTAACAGGGGGCCGGAGTGGCTACACCTTC; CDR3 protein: CASRLTGGRSGYTF
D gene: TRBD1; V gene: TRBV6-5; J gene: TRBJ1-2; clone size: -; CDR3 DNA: TGTGCCAGCAGTTACGACAGGGGACCCCTTTACTATGGCTACACCTTC; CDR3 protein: CASSYDRGPLYYGYTF
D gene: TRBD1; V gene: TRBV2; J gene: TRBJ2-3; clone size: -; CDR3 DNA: TGTGCCAGCAGTGGGGGACAGGGTCAGGCAGATACGCAGTATTTT; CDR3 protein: CASSGGQGQADTQYF
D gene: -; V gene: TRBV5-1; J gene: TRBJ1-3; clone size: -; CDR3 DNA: TGCGCCAGCAGCTTGGACCCAGGCGGAAACACCATATATTTT; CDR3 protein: CASSLDPGGNTIYF
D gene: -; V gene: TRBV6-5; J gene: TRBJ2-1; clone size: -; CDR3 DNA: TGTGCCAGCAGTTATACCGCGCCCCTTTACAATGAGCAGTTCTTC; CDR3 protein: CASSYTAPLYNEQFF
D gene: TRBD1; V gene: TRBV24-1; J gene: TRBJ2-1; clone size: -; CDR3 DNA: TGTGCCACCAGTGATCCCGGGACAGGGCCCAATGAGCAGTTCTTC; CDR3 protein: CATSDPGTGPNEQFF
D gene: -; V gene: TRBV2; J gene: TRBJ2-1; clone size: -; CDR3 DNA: TGTGCCAGCAGTGTGAAGCGGAAATCCTACAATGAGCAGTTCTTC; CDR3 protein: CASSVKRKSYNEQFF
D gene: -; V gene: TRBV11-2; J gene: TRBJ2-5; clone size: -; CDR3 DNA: TGTGCCAGCAGCCAGGACAGGGAGGGGAAGACCCAGTACTTC; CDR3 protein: CASSQDREGKTQYF
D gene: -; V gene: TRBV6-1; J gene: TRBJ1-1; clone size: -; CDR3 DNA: TGTGCCAGCAGTGAATTTCATGGGCGAACGACTGAAGCTTTCTTT; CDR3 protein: CASSEFHGRTTEAFF
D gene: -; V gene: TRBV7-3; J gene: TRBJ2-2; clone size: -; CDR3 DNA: TGTGCCAGCAGCTTAACTGCTACCGGCGGGGAGCTGTTTTTT; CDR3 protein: CASSLTATGGELFF
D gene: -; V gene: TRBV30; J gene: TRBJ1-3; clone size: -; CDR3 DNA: TGTGCCTGGAGGAACCGGGACACTGGAAACACCATATATTTT; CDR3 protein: CAWRNRDTGNTIYF
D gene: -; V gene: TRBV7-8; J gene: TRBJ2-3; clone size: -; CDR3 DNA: TGTGCCAGCAGCTTAGAGTGGGCAGATACGCAGTATTTT; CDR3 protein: CASSLEWADTQYF
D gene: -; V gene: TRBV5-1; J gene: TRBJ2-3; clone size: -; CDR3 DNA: TGCGCCAGCAGCTGGACGAACACAGATACGCAGTATTTT; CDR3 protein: CASSWTNTDTQYF
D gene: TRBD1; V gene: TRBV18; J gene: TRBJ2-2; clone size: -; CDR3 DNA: TGTGCCAGCTCACGGGACAGGCCGGGTGTGCTGTTTTTT; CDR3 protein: CASSRDRPGVLFF
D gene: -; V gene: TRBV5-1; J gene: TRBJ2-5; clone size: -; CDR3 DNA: TGCGCCAGCAGCTTGCCGACTCAGCTACAAGAGACCCAGTACTTC; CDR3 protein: CASSLPTQLQETQYF